The next 26 T cell receptor beta chains were all read from a single sample in a study of shared clonotypes between healthy human individuals. Clones were read by immunoSEQ multiplex PCR, and TCRdb kept only the in-frame ones, dropping some. In the table there are about 1.5 million clones, roughly 96% of which are singletons. Source material: naive CD4+ T cells sorted from blood. Specified subset: CD45RA+ positively selected. Source of these receptors: a young man in good health.

The V gene is TRBV6-4, the J gene TRBJ1-2; no definite D call. Trimming left V 6 bases short and J 6 bases short, with 17 bases between. The CDR3 runs 14 residues. Germline-derived CDR1 and CDR2 are MRHNA and SNTAGT. This CDR3 reads CASSLDGEINGYTF. Here the CDR3 DNA reads TGTGCCAGCAGCCTAGATGGGGAGATTAATGGCTACACCTTC.

V and J are TRBV5-1 and TRBJ1-4, with 8 bases lining up with TRBD1. V shed 4 bases and J 8 bases; nucleotides not matched to a gene: 10. The germline V gene has CDR1 SGHRS and CDR2 YFSETQ. There are 15 residues in the CDR3. This chain's CDR3 is CASSPWTGREEKLFF. The CDR3 DNA reads TGCGCCAGCAGCCCCTGGACAGGGCGGGAGGAAAAACTGTTTTTT.

The CDR3 region is CASSITTGRGTGELFF. In DNA, the CDR3 is TGTGCCAGTAGTATTACGACAGGGCGGGGCACCGGGGAGCTGTTTTTT. The chain is built from TRBV19 and TRBJ2-2, with TRBD1 as a possible D gene (7 bases). CDR3 length: 16 amino acids. Germline CDR1 reads LNHDA; CDR2 reads SQIVND (reference sequence). V was pared by 3 bases and J by 4 bases, with 15 bases between.

The genes are TRBV5-1 and TRBJ2-7; no clear D gene. V was trimmed by 0 bases and J by 3 bases, leaving 7 bases between them. Germline-derived CDR1 and CDR2 are SGHRS and YFSETQ. CDR3 size: 13 residues. The CDR3 nucleotides read TGCGCCAGCAGCTTGGAACACAGCTACGAGCAGTACTTC. It encodes CASSLEHSYEQYF.

The rearrangement uses TRBV19 and TRBJ1-1; no definite D call. CDR3 size: 14 residues. CDR1 LNHDA and CDR2 SQIVND come from the germline V gene (reference sequence). V shed 4 bases and J shed 3 bases, with 12 bases lying between them. CDR3 residues: CASSTGSTDTEAFF. Here the CDR3 DNA reads TGTGCCAGTAGTACGGGGTCTACTGACACTGAAGCTTTCTTT.

The chain couples TRBV5-8 to TRBJ2-7; 7 nucleotides align to TRBD1. Germline V lookup: CDR1 SGHTS, CDR2 YDEGEE. V lost 1 base to trimming and J lost 4 bases; unmatched junction nucleotides: 5. The CDR3 runs 14 residues. This CDR3 is CASSLLTGRYEQYF. Written as DNA, the CDR3 is TGTGCCAGCAGCTTGTTGACAGGGAGATACGAGCAGTACTTC.

The chain combines TRBV29-1 with TRBJ2-2; D remains ambiguous. V was clipped by 5 bases and J by 2 bases, with 6 bases between them. The CDR3 extends over 12 amino acids. The germline gives CDR1 SQVTM, CDR2 ANQGSEA. For the CDR3, the DNA is TGCAGCGTTTACAACAACACCGGGGAGCTGTTTTTT. Its protein is CSVYNNTGELFF.

The gene calls are TRBV4-3 and TRBJ2-7; 12 positions match TRBD2. The CDR3 sequence is 14 residues long. Germline trimming cut 6 bases from V and 4 bases from J; bases unmatched to any gene: 4. Germline-derived CDR1 and CDR2 are LGHNA and YSLEER. CDR3 in DNA: TGCGCCAGCAGTCCCGGACTAGCGGGATACGAGCAGTACTTC. This codes for CASSPGLAGYEQYF.

The chain uses TRBV5-5 and TRBJ1-1, with D perhaps TRBD1 (5 bases). Germline-derived CDR1 and CDR2 are SGHKS and YYEKEE (reference sequence). Trimming took 3 bases from V and 1 from J, leaving 10 bases between them. The CDR3 is made up of 14 amino acids. CDR3 DNA sequence: TGTGCCAGCAGCTGGGGGGTACCGAACACTGAAGCTTTCTTT. This gives the protein CASSWGVPNTEAFF.

Of note for this clone: Distinct nucleotide sequences in the sample also encode this CDR3. V gene TRBV9 combines with J gene TRBJ1-1; 9 positions match TRBD1. V dropped 3 bases and J dropped 1; count of bases not matched to a gene: 4. CDR3 size: 15 residues. The V gene's germline CDR1 is SGDLS and CDR2 YYNGEE. The CDR3 region has the DNA TGTGCCAGCAGCGCCAGGGACAGGGCGAACACTGAAGCTTTCTTT. Amino acids: CASSARDRANTEAFF. Full variable domain (missing parts from reference TRBV9 and TRBJ1-1): DSGVTQTPKHLITATGQRVTLRCSPRSGDLSVYWYQQSLDQGLQFLIQYYNGEERAKGNILERFSAQQFPDLHSELNLSSLELGDSALYFCASSARDRANTEAFFGQGTRLTVV.

V and J are TRBV7-2 and TRBJ2-7; D possibly matches TRBD1 or TRBD2 (5 bases each). Germline V gives CDR1 SGHTA, CDR2 FQGNSA. The V and J ends lost 1 base and 2 bases respectively, with 18 bases between them. The CDR3 is 17 residues long. The CDR3, as DNA: TGTGCCAGCAGCTTAGTTTCAAGGGCAGGGACCCCCTACGAGCAGTACTTC. It yields the protein CASSLVSRAGTPYEQYF. Based on the CDR3 plus reference TRBV7-2 and TRBJ2-7, the full variable domain is GAGVSQSPSNKVTEKGKDVELRCDPISGHTALYWYRQSLGQGLEFLIYFQGNSAPDKSGLPSDRFSAERTGGSVSTLTIQRTQQEDSAVYLCASSLVSRAGTPYEQYFGPGTRLTVT.

The chain links TRBV29-1 to TRBJ2-4, with D hard to call. The germline gives CDR1 SQVTM, CDR2 ANQGSEA. Between the trimmed V and J ends, which lost 7 bases and 6 bases, there was a span of 16 bases. The CDR3 length is 13 residues. CDR3 sequence (DNA): TGCAGCGCCACCCTCCGAGCAGGAAACATTCAGTACTTC. This codes for CSATLRAGNIQYF.

The chain carries TRBV7-3 and TRBJ1-1; maybe TRBD1 (5 bases). V lost 4 bases and J 1 base, leaving 10 bases between the germline ends. This CDR3 is built from 14 residues. CDR1 is SGHTA, CDR2 FQGTGA, per germline. The CDR3, as DNA: TGTGCCAGCAGCTCGGGACGGGCGAACACTGAAGCTTTCTTT. It yields the protein CASSSGRANTEAFF.

The rearrangement links TRBV7-2 to TRBJ1-3; 8 bases match TRBD1. The V gene end was trimmed by 3 bases and the J gene end by 4 bases; junction bases not matched to a gene: 2. Per germline, CDR1 SGHTA and CDR2 FQGNSA. The CDR3 totals 14 residues. CDR3 sequence (DNA): TGTGCCAGCAGCTTGTGGACAGGGGGAAACACCATATATTTT. Amino acid sequence: CASSLWTGGNTIYF.

The J gene is TRBJ2-7, the V gene TRBV6-4; unclear D gene. V dropped 6 bases and J dropped 7 bases, with 10 bases sitting between them. CDR1 is MRHNA and CDR2 is SNTAGT in the germline V gene. The CDR3 sequence is 11 residues long. The CDR3 region has the DNA TGTGCCAGCAGGCCCACCCCAGAGCAGTACTTC. Encoded protein: CASRPTPEQYF.

For this clone: Other DNA sequences from this sample encode an identical CDR3 as well. This chain links TRBV7-9 with TRBJ2-5; D is undetermined. The length of the CDR3 is 13 residues. Per germline, CDR1 SEHNR and CDR2 FQNEAQ (reference sequence). Trimming took 1 base from V and 2 from J, leaving 5 bases between them. The CDR3 region is CASSLVGQETQYF. CDR3 in DNA: TGTGCCAGCAGCTTAGTTGGGCAAGAGACCCAGTACTTC. The variable domain in full, completed from reference TRBV7-9 and TRBJ2-5, reads DTGVSQNPRHKITKRGQNVTFRCDPISEHNRLYWYRQTLGQGPEFLTYFQNEAQLEKSRLLSDRFSAERPKGSFSTLEIQRTEQGDSAMYLCASSLVGQETQYFGPGTRLLVL.

The rearrangement links TRBV27 to TRBJ1-5; TRBD1 matches 8 bases. Germline lookup yields CDR1 MNHEY and CDR2 SMNVEV (reference sequence). The CDR3 is 16 amino acids. Unmatched junction bases numbered 7, after V lost 5 bases and J lost 1 base. The DNA for the CDR3 is TGTGCCAGCAGTCGTCAGGGGGCGGTAAGCAATCAGCCCCAGCATTTT. Translated, it gives CASSRQGAVSNQPQHF.

The chain's CDR3 is CAISDASGRETQYF. CDR3 coding DNA: TGTGCCATCAGTGATGCTAGCGGGAGAGAGACCCAGTACTTC. The V call is TRBV10-3, the J call TRBJ2-5, with 10 bases matching TRBD2. The CDR3 extends over 14 amino acids. Germline values: CDR1 ENHRY, CDR2 SYGVKD. V shed 3 bases, J shed 4 bases, and the junction held 2 bases outside the gene matches.

The gene calls are TRBV28 and TRBJ1-2; 7 bases fit TRBD1. Trimming cost V 2 bases and J 4 bases; bases outside gene matches: 4. There are 14 residues in the CDR3. Germline V gene data show CDR1 as MDHEN and CDR2 as SYDVKM. The CDR3 sequence: CASSLGQAFYGYTF. DNA of the CDR3: TGTGCCAGCAGTTTAGGACAGGCCTTCTATGGCTACACCTTC.

The rearrangement links TRBV7-2 to TRBJ2-7, with 8 bases matching TRBD1. Germline V CDR1 and CDR2: SGHTA, FQGNSA. With 1 base clipped from V and 2 bases from J, the junction kept 1 base outside the gene matches. This CDR3 spans 14 amino acids. CDR3 in amino acids: CASSLGGQAYEQYF. DNA of the CDR3: TGTGCCAGCAGCTTAGGGGGACAGGCCTACGAGCAGTACTTC.

The chain joins TRBV5-6 to TRBJ1-2, with 9 positions matching TRBD1. The V gene's germline CDR1 is SGHDT and CDR2 YYEEEE. With 2 bases clipped from V and 5 bases from J, the junction kept 10 bases outside the gene matches. This CDR3 has 16 residues. CDR3 DNA: TGTGCCAGCAGCTTACCGGGACAGGGTACGGGATATGGCTACACCTTC. Translation gives CASSLPGQGTGYGYTF.

V usage is TRBV7-9 and J usage is TRBJ2-5; 11 bases are a match to TRBD1. The CDR3 has 16 amino acids. From germline, CDR1 is SEHNR and CDR2 FQNEAQ (reference sequence). V lost 5 bases, J lost 1 base, and 6 bases stayed unmatched. CDR3 bases: TGTGCCAGCAGCCCAATAGGGACAGGGGGCCAAGAGACCCAGTACTTC. Translated, it gives CASSPIGTGGQETQYF.

The chain is built from TRBV5-1 and TRBJ1-5, with no clear D. Per the germline V gene, CDR1 is SGHRS and CDR2 is YFSETQ. The V end lost 0 bases, the J end lost 7 bases, and 11 bases lay between the germline ends. This CDR3 is 14 amino acids long. The CDR3 spells CASSLGGGSQPQHF. The CDR3 nucleotides are TGCGCCAGCAGCTTGGGAGGAGGGTCACAGCCCCAGCATTTT.

This rearrangement joins TRBV2 to TRBJ2-7, with TRBD1 as a possible D gene (5 bases). This CDR3 spans 15 amino acids. V lost 4 bases to trimming and J lost 3 bases, with 16 bases between them. Germline CDR1 reads SNHLY; CDR2 reads FYNNEI. CDR3 protein: CASSGTRGSFYEQYF. The CDR3 DNA reads as TGTGCCAGCAGTGGAACAAGGGGTTCCTTCTACGAGCAGTACTTC.

The V gene is TRBV27, the J gene TRBJ2-1; 7 bases agree with TRBD2. The CDR3 contains 15 residues. Germline V gives CDR1 MNHEY, CDR2 SMNVEV (reference sequence). Trimming at V came to 6 bases and at J to 2 bases, leaving 7 bases not matched to a gene. CDR3 nucleotide sequence: TGTGCCAGCAGGGGGAGGGCCATCCCCTACAATGAGCAGTTCTTC. This codes for CASRGRAIPYNEQFF.

This rearrangement joins TRBV21-1 to TRBJ2-2. TRBV21-1 corresponds to a pseudogene. The length of the CDR3 is 10 residues. The CDR3 region has the DNA TGTGCCAGCAGCAAGGGTGGGCTGTTTTTT. Protein product: CASSKGGLFF.